This passage covers 23 T cell receptor beta chains from one sample sequenced in a study of response to subunit inactivated influenza vaccine. MiXCR was run by TCRdb on the RT-PCR reads, yielding one entry per CDR3 protein. Of about 700,000 distinct CDR3 sequences in the sample, 14% are singletons; the top ten hold about 7.6%. The source was PBMCs from blood, collected roughly 15 days before vaccination. These receptors originate from a man aged 50 to 59 who received an inactivated influenza vaccine.

This clonotype was seen ten or more times. The junction and the germline gene differ at one end; a read error may be behind it. V and J are TRBV7-7 and TRBJ1-5; D might be TRBD1 (5 bases). The CDR3 extends over 13 amino acids. Germline V gene sequence: CDR1 SSHAT, CDR2 FNYEAQ (reference sequence). The DNA of the CDR3 is TGTGCTAGCAGCTTAGCTCAGGGACAGCCCCAGCATTTT. As protein: CASSLAQGQPQHF.

This clonotype was detected ten times or more. The chain recombines TRBV11-2 with TRBJ1-2; no definite D call. Germline assignment: CDR1 SGHAT and CDR2 FQNNGV. The germline V and J ends were trimmed by 4 bases and 4 bases, with 19 bases remaining between them. The CDR3 is 16 residues long. As DNA, the CDR3 is TGTGCCAGCAGCTCCCTTCGGCGCGCGAAGACCTATGGCTACACCTTC. Translating gives CASSSLRRAKTYGYTF. The full variable domain, completed using reference TRBV11-2 and TRBJ1-2, is EAGVAQSPRYKIIEKRQSVAFWCNPISGHATLYWYQQILGQGPKLLIQFQNNGVVDDSQLPKDRFSAERLKGVDSTLKIQPAKLEDSAVYLCASSSLRRAKTYGYTFGSGTRLTVV.

J is TRBJ1-2 and V is TRBV28; possible D gene TRBD1, 6 bases. Germline V CDR1 and CDR2: MDHEN, SYDVKM. This CDR3 comprises 16 residues. V shed 5 bases and J shed 0 bases, with 16 bases lying between them. CDR3 coding DNA: TGTGCCAGCAGTCCGCGGACAGCCCCAACTAACTATGGCTACACCTTC. Its translation is CASSPRTAPTNYGYTF.

This clonotype was detected only a few times. This chain uses TRBV12-3 or TRBV12-4 with TRBJ2-2, with D perhaps matching TRBD1 (5 bases). With 0 bases removed from V and 9 bases from J, the gap between germline ends came to 14 bases. The CDR3 has 15 amino acids. CDR3 residues: CASSLAQGSVRELFF. Written as DNA, the CDR3 is TGTGCCAGCAGTTTAGCGCAGGGATCGGTGCGGGAGCTGTTTTTT.

This rearrangement joins TRBV28 to TRBJ2-1; 8 bases map to TRBD1. The CDR3 totals 16 residues. The V gene's germline CDR1 is MDHEN and CDR2 SYDVKM. With V trimmed by 6 bases and J by 2 bases, 9 bases remained unmatched. The CDR3: CASRSGAGGTYNEQFF. The CDR3 DNA follows: TGTGCCAGCAGGTCGGGGGCAGGGGGCACCTACAATGAGCAGTTCTTC.

The chain is built from TRBV29-1 and TRBJ1-2; a weak D match, TRBD1 (5 bases). The CDR3 covers 14 residues. Germline V CDR1 and CDR2: SQVTM, ANQGSEA. The V end was cut by 7 bases, the J end by 4 bases, with 19 bases between. The CDR3 protein is CSATSGSGSYGYTF. The CDR3 nucleotides are TGCAGCGCCACTTCAGGGTCAGGTAGCTATGGCTACACCTTC.

This clonotype was picked up a small number of times. CDR3 sequence reads: CASSYLGTGQDEQYF. For the CDR3, the DNA is TGTGCCAGCAGTTACCTCGGGACAGGGCAGGACGAGCAGTACTTC. The chain employs TRBV6-5 and TRBJ2-7; 9 bases line up with TRBD1. There are 15 residues in the CDR3. With 2 bases clipped from V and 5 bases from J, the junction kept 7 bases outside the gene matches. Germline V gene lookup returns CDR1 MNHEY and CDR2 SVGAGI.

The chain links TRBV4-1 to TRBJ2-4; 9 nucleotides line up with TRBD2. Trimming took 0 bases from V and 0 from J; bases not matched to a gene: 9. In germline, CDR1 is MGHRA, CDR2 YSYEKL. The CDR3 extends over 19 amino acids. The CDR3 DNA reads TGCGCCAGCAGCCAAGATGTGGGTAGCGGGGGATTAGCCAAAAACATTCAGTACTTC. It translates to CASSQDVGSGGLAKNIQYF.

This chain connects TRBV3-1 to TRBJ2-7, with a tentative D call TRBD1 (6 bases). The CDR3 covers 15 residues. Per the germline V gene, CDR1 is LGHDT and CDR2 is YNNKEL (reference sequence). Deletions cut 0 bases from V and 1 base from J, with 10 bases between. DNA of the CDR3: TGTGCCAGCAGCCAAGACCCTGGACAGTCCTACGAGCAGTACTTC. Translation gives CASSQDPGQSYEQYF.

The table lists this clonotype with a few counts. This chain connects TRBV5-6 to TRBJ2-1, with 10 bases identical to TRBD2. The CDR3 is 16 amino acids. V shed 4 bases, J shed 2 bases, and the junction held 6 bases outside the gene matches. Germline CDR1 SGHDT, CDR2 YYEEEE. DNA for the CDR3: TGTGCCAGCAGCACCCGACTAGCGGGTCCCTACAATGAGCAGTTCTTC. Translating it yields CASSTRLAGPYNEQFF.

In its sample, this clonotype was seen a few times. The CDR3 region has the DNA TGTGCCAGCAGCTTAGGGAAGGATACGCAGTATTTT. It encodes CASSLGKDTQYF. This chain joins TRBV11-2 and TRBJ2-3, with no clear D. The CDR3 is 12 residues long. With 1 base removed from V and 6 bases from J, the gap between germline ends came to 5 bases. CDR1 SGHAT and CDR2 FQNNGV come from the germline V gene.

This clonotype was detected a few times. The CDR3 spells CASSVGWGHNQPQHF. The CDR3 DNA follows: TGTGCCAGCAGCGTAGGATGGGGGCACAATCAGCCCCAGCATTTT. This chain uses TRBV9 with TRBJ1-5; weak D call: TRBD1 (6 bases). The CDR3 runs to 15 residues. CDR1 is SGDLS, CDR2 YYNGEE, per germline. V was pared by 0 bases and J by 3 bases, with 10 bases between.

This chain uses TRBV13 with TRBJ2-5; D unclear. Germline values: CDR1 PRHDT, CDR2 FYEKMQ (reference sequence). The V end was cut by 5 bases, the J end by 7 bases, with 17 bases between. This CDR3 is built from 14 residues. CDR3 nucleotides: TGTGCCAGCAGCCACCCGGCGGCCCCGGGGACCCAGTACTTC. As protein: CASSHPAAPGTQYF. The full variable domain, with the rest looked up from reference TRBV13 and TRBJ2-5, is AAGVIQSPRHLIKEKRETATLKCYPIPRHDTVYWYQQGPGQDPQFLISFYEKMQSDKGSIPDRFSAQQFSDYHSELNMSSLELGDSALYFCASSHPAAPGTQYFGPGTRLLVL.

This clonotype came up many times. The V and J genes are TRBV10-3 and TRBJ2-2; no firm D call. The V gene's germline CDR1 is ENHRY and CDR2 SYGVKD. V was clipped by 3 bases and J by 2 bases, with 13 bases between them. The CDR3 length is 16 residues. CDR3 region: CAISEGLGANTGELFF. The CDR3 DNA reads as TGTGCCATCAGTGAAGGGCTAGGAGCTAACACCGGGGAGCTGTTTTTT.

The chain uses TRBV7-3 and TRBJ2-7; 9 positions agree with TRBD1. J gave up 0 bases and V 2 bases, and 11 bases lay outside the gene matches. The CDR3 has 18 amino acids. The germline V gene has CDR1 SGHTA and CDR2 FQGTGA. The CDR3 sequence: CASSLGISGTGSSYEQYF. The CDR3 nucleotides are TGTGCCAGCAGCTTAGGAATTTCGGGGACAGGGAGCTCCTACGAGCAGTACTTC.

This clonotype appeared a few times. This chain links TRBV10-3 with TRBJ1-2; TRBD1 might be the D (6 bases). In germline, CDR1 is ENHRY, CDR2 SYGVKD. V was clipped by 5 bases and J by 0 bases, with 13 bases between them. The CDR3 extends over 15 amino acids. In DNA form, the CDR3 reads TGTGCCATCAGTTCCACAGGGCTAGCTAACTATGGCTACACCTTC. It codes for CAISSTGLANYGYTF.

This clonotype was detected a few times. The chain joins TRBV12-3 or TRBV12-4 to TRBJ2-7; the D gene is possibly TRBD2 (5 bases). The length of the CDR3 is 14 residues. Trimming took off 3 bases at V and 3 bases at J, with 12 bases between the two ends. The CDR3 spells CASSLEWRVYEQYF. The CDR3 DNA follows: TGTGCCAGCAGTTTGGAATGGCGGGTCTACGAGCAGTACTTC.

The chain is built from TRBV30 and TRBJ2-7, with no clear D. The CDR3 is 13 amino acids. Looked up from germline, CDR1 is GTSNPN and CDR2 is SVGIG (reference sequence). The V gene lost 0 bases and the J gene lost 2 bases, with 8 bases spanning the gap. The CDR3 nucleotides read TGTGCCTGGAGTGTACACAGAGCCTACGAGCAGTACTTC. Residues: CAWSVHRAYEQYF.

This chain connects TRBV29-1 to TRBJ2-5; 9 bases are shared with TRBD1. CDR3 length equals 13 residues. Germline CDR1 and CDR2: SQVTM and ANQGSEA. Trimming removed 3 bases from V and 5 bases from J; junction bases left unmatched: 4. Here the CDR3 reads CSVDLTGGETQYF. CDR3 DNA sequence: TGCAGCGTTGACCTTACAGGGGGCGAGACCCAGTACTTC.

The CDR3 sequence: CSVESPGQLLGDTQYF. The CDR3 nucleotides are TGCAGCGTTGAATCCCCGGGACAACTTCTTGGTGATACGCAGTATTTT. This chain connects TRBV29-1 to TRBJ2-3; D is possibly TRBD1 (6 bases). The CDR3 is made up of 16 amino acids. In germline, CDR1 is SQVTM, CDR2 ANQGSEA. V lost 2 bases to trimming and J lost 6 bases, with 21 bases between them.

This clonotype was observed a handful of times. V and J are TRBV4-2 and TRBJ1-5; 10 nucleotides agree with TRBD1. J lost 6 bases, V lost 0 bases, and 17 bases had no gene match. This CDR3 spans 20 amino acids. Germline V gene sequence: CDR1 LGHNA, CDR2 YNFKEQ. The CDR3 reads CASSQDVVGQGVGRAQPQHF. The DNA of the CDR3 is TGTGCCAGCAGCCAAGATGTAGTCGGACAGGGGGTGGGGAGGGCTCAGCCCCAGCATTTT.

This clonotype was observed a handful of times. The chain joins TRBV6-5 to TRBJ2-5; 7 positions agree with TRBD1. Germline values: CDR1 MNHEY, CDR2 SVGAGI. J lost 2 bases, V lost 1 base, and 1 base had no gene match. The length of the CDR3 is 14 residues. The chain's CDR3 is CASSYWDSQETQYF. The DNA of the CDR3 is TGTGCCAGCAGTTACTGGGACAGTCAAGAGACCCAGTACTTC.

The chain recombines TRBV12-3 or TRBV12-4 with TRBJ2-5, with a weak D call TRBD2 (5 bases). The V end was cut by 2 bases, the J end by 4 bases, with 14 bases between. The CDR3 spans 15 residues. CDR3 in amino acids: CASSLSPVEGETQYF. DNA for the CDR3: TGTGCCAGCAGTTTATCCCCCGTCGAGGGAGAGACCCAGTACTTC.